The following is a T cell receptor (beta chain) sequence with its context. This receptor's antigen is unknown. Base qualities are missing; no much larger clone stands one base away. The data were obtained in a study of blood T cell repertoires in COVID-19 (dated by TCRdb to 2020 to 2022). As for the study more broadly: Collaborator samples came from the United States, Italy and Spain and covered acute and convalescent phases of COVID-19. Where HLA class I and class II types were available, the types were taken from metadata supplied by the sample provider, not from assay-based typing. The sample metadata nearly always contained a de-identified subject ID, COVID-19 status, age in years and sex. Subjects who had been exposed to COVID-19, were actively infected with it, or had recovered from it provided the deeply sampled blood TCRbeta repertoires that made up the dataset. The repertoires were made available in a free public database intended to serve as a resource for research on the immune response to SARS-CoV-2. Samples were obtained from the ongoing ImmuneRACE study (first 160 participants) and from about 1,300 subjects provided by 6 global collaborators. The prospective study material was composed of cDNA or gDNA derived from T cells, B-cell-depleted T cells, or PBMCs.

Here is what the overall study found, with its caveats: How much clinical and demographic metadata was included differed by source and by participant, and the metadata was provided uncurated.

Enrolling through a virtual design, the prospective study's participants ranged in age from roughly 18 to 95 years and lived across 24 United States geographic areas. In the prospective study, cohorts were assigned on the basis of participant-reported clinical history obtained from a screening survey and a study questionnaire. Recovered participants in ImmuneRACE Cohort 3 were defined as having two consecutive negative NP/OP PCR tests, clearance from a healthcare professional, or resolution of symptoms. In the prospective study, whole blood, serum and a nasopharyngeal or oropharyngeal swab were collected from each participant by mobile phlebotomists. Over a roughly two-month period, participants in the prospective study had the option of providing additional blood draws and questionnaires. Blood samples from the prospective study were shipped frozen or at room temperature prior to DNA extraction.

Trimmed from V: 5 bases; trimmed from J: 7 bases; junction bases lacking a gene match: 6. From a lookup of the germline V gene, CDR1 and CDR2 are SGHNT and YENEEA. The CDR3 runs 13 residues from the cysteine to the phenylalanine. Kept here is only the CDR3 DNA, which spans 39 bases and is read in frame from base 1. TCRbeta CDR3 regions were amplified from genomic DNA by means of the immunoSEQ Assay, a bias-controlled multiplex PCR. Regarding the original processing steps: Within the assay, amplification of reference gene primers was used to estimate how many nucleated cells each sample contained. To quantify the absolute abundance of each unique TCRbeta CDR3 rearrangement, sequence reads were collapsed and filtered. For each sample, productive Simpson clonality was calculated as the square root of Simpson's diversity index over productive rearrangements. TCRdb obtained this table from immuneACCESS and retained in-frame rearrangements with V and J assigned. These tables miss some clones; where compared with another copy, unresolved V genes account for less than half of the shortfall, and the remainder is unexplained. V, J and clone size derive from that table, while D and trimming were established from the DNA sequence. Across this sample there are about 190,000 clones, with roughly 88% seen only once. The ten largest clonotypes hold more than 7.5% of the sample.

The rearranged segments are TRBV11-3 and TRBJ2-7; 9 middle bases align to TRBD1. The TCR originated in a young woman who had recovered from COVID-19. The specimen sequenced was PBMCs or T cells enriched from blood (not recorded which). The CDR3 in this case is CASSLRDREEQYF. The DNA sequence follows: TGTGCCAGCAGCCTCCGGGACAGGGAAGAGCAGTACTTC.